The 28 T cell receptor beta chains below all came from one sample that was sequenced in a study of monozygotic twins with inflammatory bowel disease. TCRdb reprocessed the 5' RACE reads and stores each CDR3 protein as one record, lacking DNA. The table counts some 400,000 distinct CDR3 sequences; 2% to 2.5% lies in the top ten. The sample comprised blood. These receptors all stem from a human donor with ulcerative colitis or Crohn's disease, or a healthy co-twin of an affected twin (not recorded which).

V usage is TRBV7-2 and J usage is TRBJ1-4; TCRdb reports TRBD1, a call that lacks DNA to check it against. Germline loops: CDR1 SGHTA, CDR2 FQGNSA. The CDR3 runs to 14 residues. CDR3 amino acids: CASSLDRVTEKLFF.

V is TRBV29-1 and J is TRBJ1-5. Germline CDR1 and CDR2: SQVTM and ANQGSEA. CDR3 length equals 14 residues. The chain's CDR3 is CSVVEGASNQPQHF.

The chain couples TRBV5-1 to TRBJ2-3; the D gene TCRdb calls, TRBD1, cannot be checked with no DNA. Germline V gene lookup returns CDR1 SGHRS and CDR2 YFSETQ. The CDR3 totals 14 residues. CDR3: CASSLTGSADTQYF.

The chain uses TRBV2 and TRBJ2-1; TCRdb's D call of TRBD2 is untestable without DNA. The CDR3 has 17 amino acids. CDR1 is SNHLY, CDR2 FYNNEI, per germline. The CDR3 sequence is CASSEASGGPEYNEQFF. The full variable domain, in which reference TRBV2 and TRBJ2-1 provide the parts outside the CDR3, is EPEVTQTPSHQVTQMGQEVILRCVPISNHLYFYWYRQILGQKVEFLVSFYNNEISEKSEIFDDQFSVERPDGSNFTLKIRSTKLEDSAMYFCASSEASGGPEYNEQFFGPGTRLTVL.

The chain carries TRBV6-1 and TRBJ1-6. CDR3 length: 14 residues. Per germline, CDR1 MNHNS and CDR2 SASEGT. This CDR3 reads CASSERDLSSPLHF.

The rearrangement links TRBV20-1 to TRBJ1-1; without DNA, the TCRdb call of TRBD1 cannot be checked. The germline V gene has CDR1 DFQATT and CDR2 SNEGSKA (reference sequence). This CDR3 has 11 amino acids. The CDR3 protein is CSATQGAEAFF.

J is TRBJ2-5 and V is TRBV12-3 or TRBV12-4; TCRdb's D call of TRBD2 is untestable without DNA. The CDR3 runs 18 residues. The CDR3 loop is CASSFADGVAGVWETQYF.

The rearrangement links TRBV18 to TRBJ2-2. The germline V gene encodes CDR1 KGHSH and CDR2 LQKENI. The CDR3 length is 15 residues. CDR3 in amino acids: CASSPRSADTGELFF.

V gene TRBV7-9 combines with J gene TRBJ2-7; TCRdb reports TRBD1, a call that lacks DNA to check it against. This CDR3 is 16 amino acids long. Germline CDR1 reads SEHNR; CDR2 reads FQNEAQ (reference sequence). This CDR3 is CASSPPRQGPPYEQYF.

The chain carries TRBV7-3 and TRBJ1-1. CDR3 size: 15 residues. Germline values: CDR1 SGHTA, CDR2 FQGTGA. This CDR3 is CASSLLGLGNTEAFF.

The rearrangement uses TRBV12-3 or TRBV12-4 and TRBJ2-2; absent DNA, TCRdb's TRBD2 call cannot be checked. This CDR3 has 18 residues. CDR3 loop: CPSSPGRRAEGLSGELFF.

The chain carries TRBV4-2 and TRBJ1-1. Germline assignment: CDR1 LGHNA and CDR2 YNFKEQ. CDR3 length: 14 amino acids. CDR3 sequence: CASSQSSLNTEAFF.

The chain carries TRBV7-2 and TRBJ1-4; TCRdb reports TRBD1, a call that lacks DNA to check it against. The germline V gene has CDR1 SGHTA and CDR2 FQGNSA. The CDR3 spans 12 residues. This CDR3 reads CASSWDREKLFF.

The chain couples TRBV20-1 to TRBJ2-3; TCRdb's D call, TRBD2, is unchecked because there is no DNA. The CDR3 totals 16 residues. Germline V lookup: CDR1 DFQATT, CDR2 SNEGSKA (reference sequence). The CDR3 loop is CSARVSGGALGDTQYF.

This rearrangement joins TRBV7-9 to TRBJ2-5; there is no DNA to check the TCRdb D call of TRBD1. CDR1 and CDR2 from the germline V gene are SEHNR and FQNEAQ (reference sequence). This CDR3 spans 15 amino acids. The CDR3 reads CASSLMGQGEETQYF.

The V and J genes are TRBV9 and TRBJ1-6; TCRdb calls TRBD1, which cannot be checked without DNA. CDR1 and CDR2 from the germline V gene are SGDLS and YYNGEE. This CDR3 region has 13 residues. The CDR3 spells CASSRGTGSPLHF.

CDR3 loop: CASSGQHGYTF. This rearrangement joins TRBV2 to TRBJ1-2. CDR3 length equals 11 residues. The germline CDR1 and CDR2 sequences are SNHLY and FYNNEI.

The CDR3: CATSRDKGVKNNEQFF. The rearrangement uses TRBV15 and TRBJ2-1; TCRdb's D gene call, TRBD1, goes unchecked for lack of DNA. CDR1 LNHNV and CDR2 YYDKDF come from the germline V gene (reference sequence). CDR3 size: 16 residues.

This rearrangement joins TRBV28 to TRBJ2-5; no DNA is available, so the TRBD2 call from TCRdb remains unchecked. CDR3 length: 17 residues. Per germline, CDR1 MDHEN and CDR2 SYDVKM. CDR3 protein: CASSSTSKREFWETQYF.

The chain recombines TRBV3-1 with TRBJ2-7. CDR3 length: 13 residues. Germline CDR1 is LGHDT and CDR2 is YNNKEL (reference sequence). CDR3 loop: CASSQVSGSEQYF.

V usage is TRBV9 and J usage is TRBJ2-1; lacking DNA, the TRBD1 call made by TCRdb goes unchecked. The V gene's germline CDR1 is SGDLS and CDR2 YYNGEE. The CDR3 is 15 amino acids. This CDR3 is CASSVASGGYNEQFF.

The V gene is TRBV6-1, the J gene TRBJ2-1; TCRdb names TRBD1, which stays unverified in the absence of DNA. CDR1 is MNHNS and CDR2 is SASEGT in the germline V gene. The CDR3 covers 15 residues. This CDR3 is CASSPTGTGIHEQFF.

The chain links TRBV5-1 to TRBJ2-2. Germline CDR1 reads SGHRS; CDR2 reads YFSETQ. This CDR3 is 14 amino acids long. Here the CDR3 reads CASSLAAGPGELFF.

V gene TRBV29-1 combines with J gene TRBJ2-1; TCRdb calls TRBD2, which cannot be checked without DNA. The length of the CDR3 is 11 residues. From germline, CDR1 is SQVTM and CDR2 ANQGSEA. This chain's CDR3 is CSVVTSSEQFF.

CDR3 region: CASSGGTVNSPLHF. This rearrangement joins TRBV6-1 to TRBJ1-6; TCRdb reports TRBD1, a call that lacks DNA to check it against. This CDR3 spans 14 amino acids. Looked up from germline, CDR1 is MNHNS and CDR2 is SASEGT.

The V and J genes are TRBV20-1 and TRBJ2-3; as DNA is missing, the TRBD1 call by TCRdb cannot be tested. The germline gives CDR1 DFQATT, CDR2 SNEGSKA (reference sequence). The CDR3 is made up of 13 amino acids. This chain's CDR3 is CSATSGVGDTQYF.

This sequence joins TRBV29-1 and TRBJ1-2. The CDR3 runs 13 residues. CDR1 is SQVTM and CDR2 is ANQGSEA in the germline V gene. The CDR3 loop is CSARTDPREGYTF.

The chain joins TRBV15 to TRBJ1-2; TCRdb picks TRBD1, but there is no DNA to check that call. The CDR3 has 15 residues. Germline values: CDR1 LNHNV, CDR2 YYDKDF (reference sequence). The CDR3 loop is CATSRDRQGGYGYTF.